This T cell receptor (beta chain) emerged from a study of identical twins. The CDR3 covers 14 residues. Trimming cost V 7 bases and J 6 bases; bases outside gene matches: 11. Per the germline V gene, CDR1 is SNHLY and CDR2 is FYNNEI. Note on this clonotype: Its antigen is unidentified.

TCRdb called the 5' RACE reads again in MiXCR, with one record for every CDR3 protein. The data contain just under 550,000 distinct CDR3 sequences, 12% to 15% of them seen just once; the ten biggest clones take up more than 0.4%. Overall study findings and caveats: Insertions ran lower in abundant cord blood beta clonotypes, though not in memory repertoires.

The data were also submitted as part of a second study, on yellow fever vaccine responses in identical twins.

The receptor's source is a woman younger than 30 in good health. The J gene is TRBJ1-1, the V gene TRBV2, with 7 bases fitting TRBD1. Sequencing was performed on CD4+ T cells sorted from blood. The CDR3 spells CASKKNRGDSEAFF. The CDR3 DNA reads as TGTGCCAGCAAAAAAAACAGGGGCGACTCTGAAGCTTTCTTT.